This T cell receptor beta chain was identified in a study of blood T cells in healthy people across ages. The CDR3 length is 17 residues. Germline trimming cut 3 bases from V and 9 bases from J; bases unmatched to any gene: 17. Primed by a sample-barcoded 5' primer and a J-beta primer mix, a second PCR proceeded for 7 to 11 cycles. Every sample returned 2.5 million or more CDR3-containing paired-end reads. TCRdb re-called the 5' RACE reads through MiXCR, storing one row per CDR3 protein. Altogether under 700,000 distinct CDR3 sequences are present, approximately 25% being singletons, with the ten largest covering 8.7%. A further study also used this sample, focusing on T cells of mothers and their children. That paper notes: Sequencing returned over 8 million TCR beta CDR3 reads per mother and approximately 3 million per child.

The sequence was obtained from a boy aged 5 to 17 in good health. The specimen was blood. The V gene is TRBV12-3 or TRBV12-4, the J gene TRBJ2-1; 7 nucleotides match TRBD2. In nucleotides, the CDR3 is TGTGCCAGCAGTTTTATCAGAGCGGGGAAGATACATATTGAGCAGTTCTTC. As protein: CASSFIRAGKIHIEQFF.